The clone carrying this T cell receptor (beta chain) has only a few counts. The antigen is undetermined. CDR3 length: 15 residues. Germline loops: CDR1 KGHSH, CDR2 LQKENI. The V gene lost 6 bases and the J gene lost 2 bases, with 16 bases spanning the gap. This entry is derived from a study of T cell repertoires in cytomegalovirus infection. Study at large: Based on public TCR beta signatures, there were indications of CMV infection and of a matching HLA type. Findings of the study overall: CMV carriers having the relevant HLA were flagged by cumulative public TCR beta family frequency. Within the response measured ex vivo, HLA-C-restricted CMV-specific TCR beta clonotypes were dominant.

MiXCR, applied by TCRdb to the reads, yields one record per CDR3 protein. The profile shows 200,000 to 250,000 distinct CDR3 sequences, around 6.4% of them singletons. The receptor was isolated from a human donor in good health (CMV status not recorded). Some clones in this sample may be carry-over from other donors' samples. The chain has TRBV18 and TRBJ1-1; D ambiguous. Sequenced: PBMCs. CDR3 amino acids: CASSRSTATNTEAFF. CDR3 sequence (DNA): TGTGCCAGCTCCCGAAGTACTGCCACTAACACTGAAGCTTTCTTT.